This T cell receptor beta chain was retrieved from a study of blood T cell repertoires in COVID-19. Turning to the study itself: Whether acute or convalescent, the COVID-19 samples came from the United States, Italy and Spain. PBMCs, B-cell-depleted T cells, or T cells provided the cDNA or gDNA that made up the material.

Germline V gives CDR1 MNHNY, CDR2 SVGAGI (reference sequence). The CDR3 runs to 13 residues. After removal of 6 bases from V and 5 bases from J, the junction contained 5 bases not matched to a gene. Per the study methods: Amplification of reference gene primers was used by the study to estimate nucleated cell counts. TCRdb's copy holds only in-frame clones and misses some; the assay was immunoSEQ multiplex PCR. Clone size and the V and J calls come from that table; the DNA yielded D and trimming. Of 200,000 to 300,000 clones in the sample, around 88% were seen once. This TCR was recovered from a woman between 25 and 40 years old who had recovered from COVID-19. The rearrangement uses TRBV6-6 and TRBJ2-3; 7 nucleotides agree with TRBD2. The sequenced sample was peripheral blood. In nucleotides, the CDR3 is TGTGCCAGCAGCGGGGGGTCGGGAGATACGCAGTATTTT. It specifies CASSGGSGDTQYF.